The rows below give T cell receptor beta chains drawn from one sample of a study of T cell repertoires in cytomegalovirus infection. TCRdb reanalysed the reads using MiXCR and keeps one entry per CDR3 protein. This sample has around 310,000 distinct CDR3 sequences; 25% to 35% occur once, and the top ten carry around 20%. These TCRs' antigens remain unknown. The sequenced sample was cultured PBMCs, obtained from culture after CMV antigen stimulation. The receptors here all came from a human donor in good health (CMV status not recorded). Some clones in this sample may be carry-over from other donors' samples. Each CDR3 is given without its conserved first and last residue.

j_call,v_call,cdr3_aa
TRBJ2-3,TRBV7-8,ASSSRPDGDTQY
TRBJ2-7,TRBV7-3,ASSSNGRVPRYEQY
TRBJ2-1,TRBV5-4,ASSPGPERANEQF
TRBJ2-3,TRBV12-3/TRBV12-4,ASSLAGGHTDTQY
TRBJ2-7,TRBV7-9,ASSLLPTYEQY
TRBJ2-2,TRBV27,ASSLSRKGLRVGTGELF
TRBJ2-1,TRBV7-2,ASSLEWRARGGQF
TRBJ2-5,TRBV7-9,ASIAGSQETQY
TRBJ2-1,TRBV6-5,ASSRSSRDRAFEQF
TRBJ2-1,TRBV6-1,ASSEARTGKNEQF
TRBJ2-1,TRBV7-2,ASSLRVAEQF
TRBJ2-7,TRBV7-8,ASSPGTSGGVYEQY
TRBJ2-1,TRBV7-9,ASSLVGAEQF
TRBJ2-1,TRBV28,ASSYRVWNEQF
TRBJ2-2,TRBV4-1,ASKSLLVGLSTGELF
TRBJ1-2,TRBV11-2,ASSRTGVGNYGYT